This is a list of T cell receptor beta chains from one sample in a study of molecular identifiers for immune sequencing clone quantification. One entry per CDR3 protein, called by TCRdb with MiXCR from the PCR reads. The sample has hundreds of thousands of distinct CDR3 sequences; 15% to 20% are singletons. The sequenced sample was naive CD8+ T cells from blood, with Jurkat cell RNA spiked in. These receptors were taken from a human donor in good health. Some libraries in this study had Jurkat cell RNA spiked in. The CDR3 runs from the conserved cysteine through the conserved F or W. Fields, in order: clone size, J gene, V gene, D gene, CDR3 protein, CDR3 DNA. D genes are given only for firm matches. Clone size is shown for a subset of rows, as once, few, many or a class of expanded clone.

size: few
J: TRBJ1-4
V: TRBV6-5
D: .
CDR3: CASSYSGGLDEKLFF
DNA: TGTGCCAGCAGTTACTCCGGGGGATTGGATGAAAAACTGTTTTTT

size: many
J: TRBJ2-7
V: TRBV20-1
D: .
CDR3: CSAREVLRMASDSYEQYF
DNA: TGCAGTGCTAGAGAAGTACTAAGGATGGCTAGCGACTCCTACGAGCAGTACTTC

size: many
J: TRBJ2-1
V: TRBV6-6
D: TRBD2
CDR3: CASSYSLAGVGNEQFF
DNA: TGTGCCAGCAGTTACTCCCTAGCGGGGGTGGGGAATGAGCAGTTCTTC

size: few
J: TRBJ2-3
V: TRBV3-1
D: .
CDR3: CASSQVVRAARRQNTDTQYF
DNA: TGTGCCAGCAGCCAAGTTGTTCGAGCGGCCCGGCGTCAGAACACAGATACGCAGTATTTT

size: few
J: TRBJ2-5
V: TRBV6-2/TRBV6-3
D: .
CDR3: CASSYSVDRLEETQYF
DNA: TGTGCCAGCAGTTACTCCGTTGACAGGTTAGAAGAGACCCAGTACTTC

size: .
J: TRBJ2-7
V: TRBV28
D: TRBD1
CDR3: CASSDRGFNEQYF
DNA: TGTGCCAGCAGCGACAGGGGTTTCAACGAGCAGTACTTC

size: many
J: TRBJ1-2
V: TRBV10-2
D: .
CDR3: CARVIGVNYGYTF
DNA: TGCGCCAGGGTGATCGGGGTAAACTATGGCTACACCTTC

size: many
J: TRBJ2-7
V: TRBV4-3
D: .
CDR3: CASSQDPAGRDEQYF
DNA: TGCGCCAGCAGCCAAGACCCCGCGGGCAGGGACGAGCAGTACTTC

size: many
J: TRBJ2-7
V: TRBV18
D: .
CDR3: CASSPPSGARGEQYF
DNA: TGTGCCAGCTCACCACCCTCGGGGGCCCGCGGGGAGCAGTACTTC

size: .
J: TRBJ2-1
V: TRBV29-1
D: .
CDR3: CSVRPQGNEQFF
DNA: TGCAGCGTGAGGCCGCAGGGGAATGAGCAGTTCTTC

size: many
J: TRBJ2-5
V: TRBV13
D: .
CDR3: CASSYQDGTQYF
DNA: TGTGCCAGCAGCTATCAAGACGGGACCCAGTACTTC

size: many
J: TRBJ1-6
V: TRBV7-6
D: .
CDR3: CASSSASSYNSPLHF
DNA: TGTGCCAGCAGCTCAGCGAGCTCCTATAATTCACCCCTCCACTTT

size: .
J: TRBJ1-1
V: TRBV30
D: .
CDR3: CAWRDEGISMNTEALF
DNA: TGTGCCTGGAGAGATGAGGGAATTTCGATGAACACTGAAGCTCTCTTT

size: many
J: TRBJ1-1
V: TRBV28
D: .
CDR3: CASGTRNLRTEAFF
DNA: TGTGCCAGCGGTACGAGGAACTTGCGAACTGAAGCTTTCTTT

size: few
J: TRBJ2-1
V: TRBV6-2/TRBV6-3
D: .
CDR3: CATSLGGPSYNEQFF
DNA: TGTGCCACCTCTTTGGGGGGGCCCTCCTACAATGAGCAGTTCTTC

size: many
J: TRBJ2-7
V: TRBV7-2
D: .
CDR3: CASSYHRDKAYEQYF
DNA: TGTGCCAGCAGCTACCACCGGGACAAAGCCTACGAGCAGTACTTC

size: many
J: TRBJ2-6
V: TRBV6-6
D: TRBD1
CDR3: CASTAFSQGAIPGANVLTF
DNA: TGTGCCAGCACCGCTTTTTCACAGGGGGCCATACCTGGAGCCAACGTCCTGACTTTC

size: few
J: TRBJ2-5
V: TRBV14
D: .
CDR3: CASSLRTAQETQYF
DNA: TGTGCCAGCAGCTTACGGACAGCTCAAGAGACCCAGTACTTC

size: few
J: TRBJ2-7
V: TRBV19
D: TRBD1
CDR3: CASSDRGFAYEQYF
DNA: TGTGCCAGTAGCGACAGGGGCTTTGCCTACGAGCAGTACTTC

size: many
J: TRBJ1-1
V: TRBV6-5
D: .
CDR3: CASSYGVRTEAFF
DNA: TGTGCCAGCAGTTACGGGGTCCGGACTGAAGCTTTCTTT

size: many
J: TRBJ1-1
V: TRBV6-2/TRBV6-3
D: .
CDR3: CASRLSRGGTNTEAFF
DNA: TGTGCCAGCAGATTGAGCCGGGGAGGGACGAACACTGAAGCTTTCTTT

size: many
J: TRBJ1-5
V: TRBV4-1
D: .
CDR3: CASSQERGQPQHF
DNA: TGCGCCAGCAGCCAAGAGAGGGGCCAGCCCCAGCATTTT

size: many
J: TRBJ2-7
V: TRBV9
D: .
CDR3: CASSAKGGREQYF
DNA: TGTGCCAGCAGCGCGAAGGGGGGGCGGGAGCAGTACTTC

size: few
J: TRBJ2-7
V: TRBV27
D: .
CDR3: CASYYEQYF
DNA: TGTGCCAGCTACTACGAGCAGTACTTC

size: many
J: TRBJ2-7
V: TRBV7-9
D: TRBD2
CDR3: CASSISGSLGYEQYF
DNA: TGTGCCAGCAGCATTAGCGGGAGTTTAGGGTACGAGCAGTACTTC

size: many
J: TRBJ2-6
V: TRBV7-6
D: TRBD1
CDR3: CASSLTRTGLSFGANVLTF
DNA: TGTGCCAGCAGCTTAACAAGGACAGGGTTAAGCTTTGGGGCCAACGTCCTGACTTTC

size: few
J: TRBJ1-1
V: TRBV19
D: .
CDR3: CASNPGTAGYTEAFF
DNA: TGTGCCAGTAATCCCGGGACGGCCGGCTACACTGAAGCTTTCTTT

size: many
J: TRBJ1-5
V: TRBV5-4
D: .
CDR3: CASSYGPGSQPQHF
DNA: TGTGCCAGCAGCTACGGCCCGGGCTCTCAGCCCCAGCATTTT

size: few
J: TRBJ1-6
V: TRBV2
D: .
CDR3: CASSESGALWDNSPLHF
DNA: TGTGCCAGCAGTGAGTCCGGGGCCTTATGGGATAATTCACCCCTCCACTTT

size: .
J: TRBJ2-7
V: TRBV6-2/TRBV6-3
D: .
CDR3: CASSYVQDLPYEQYF
DNA: TGTGCCAGCAGTTACGTCCAGGACCTTCCCTACGAGCAGTACTTC